This TCR beta chain was captured in a study of shared clonotypes between healthy human individuals. The data were produced by immunoSEQ multiplex PCR, yet TCRdb's version contains in-frame clones alone and is incomplete. This sample carries approximately 2,000,000 clones, just over 90% of them seen once, and the ten largest clones take approximately 1.6%. As defined, naive CD8 cells were CD45RO-negative and positively selected for CCR7, with terminally differentiated effector memory CD45RA+ cells excluded. Germline V lookup: CDR1 SEHNR, CDR2 FQNEAQ (reference sequence). There are 15 residues in the CDR3. Trimming removed 5 bases from V and 3 bases from J; junction bases left unmatched: 8.

The TCR sequence derives from a man aged 18-30 years in good health. Some clones in this sample may be carry-over from other donors' samples. This chain links TRBV7-9 with TRBJ1-2, with 8 bases aligning to TRBD1. Sequenced material: naive CD8+ T cells from PBMCs. The CDR3 here is CASSPTGGAYYGYTF. CDR3 nucleotide sequence: TGTGCCAGCAGCCCTACAGGGGGAGCGTACTATGGCTACACCTTC.